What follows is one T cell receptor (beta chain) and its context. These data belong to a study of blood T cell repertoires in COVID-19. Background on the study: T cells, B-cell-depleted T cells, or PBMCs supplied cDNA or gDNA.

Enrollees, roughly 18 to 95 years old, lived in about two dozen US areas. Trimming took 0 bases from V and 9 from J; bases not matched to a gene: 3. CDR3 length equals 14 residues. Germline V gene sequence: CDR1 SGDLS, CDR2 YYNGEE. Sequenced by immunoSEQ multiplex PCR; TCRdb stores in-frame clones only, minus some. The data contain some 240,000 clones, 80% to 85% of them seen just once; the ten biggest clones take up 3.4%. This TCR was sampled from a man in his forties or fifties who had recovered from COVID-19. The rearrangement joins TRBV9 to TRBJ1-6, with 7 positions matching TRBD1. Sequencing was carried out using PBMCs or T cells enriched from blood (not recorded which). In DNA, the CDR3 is TGTGCCAGCAGCGTAGGAGGGGGCGGTTCACCCCTCCACTTT. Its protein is CASSVGGGGSPLHF.